The 8 T cell receptor beta chains reported below all come from one sample, sequenced in a study of T cells in Graves' hyperthyroidism and ophthalmopathy. Regions amplified from RNA transcripts were the TCR beta CDR3 regions. With the HTBI primer set, the TCR CDR3 went through a first round of RT-PCR. Each CDR3 protein gets one entry after TCRdb re-called the multiplex PCR reads with MiXCR. The table lists around 600,000 distinct CDR3 sequences, about 15% of them singletons. Material for sequencing was blood. Source of these receptors: a woman between 50 and 59 years old with Graves' ophthalmopathy.

This clonotype was picked up many times. This chain uses TRBV12-3 or TRBV12-4 with TRBJ2-1, with D possibly being TRBD1 (5 bases). Trimming removed 6 bases at V and 3 bases at J, with 18 bases between. The CDR3 length is 16 residues. In nucleotides, the CDR3 is TGTGCCAGCAGCCCAACCGCAGGGTTGGGCTACAATGAGCAGTTCTTC. Its protein product is CASSPTAGLGYNEQFF.

In this sample, this clonotype turned up a few times. The rearrangement joins TRBV9 to TRBJ2-1; 13 bases line up with TRBD2. Unmatched junction bases numbered 7, after V lost 3 bases and J lost 7 bases. Per germline, CDR1 SGDLS and CDR2 YYNGEE. This CDR3 spans 16 amino acids. In nucleotides, the CDR3 is TGTGCCAGCAGCGCCCCACTAGCGGGAGGGCCGAATGAGCAGTTCTTC. It is translated as CASSAPLAGGPNEQFF.

Ten or more counts support this clonotype. The V gene is TRBV30, the J gene TRBJ1-2; D is ambiguous. Trimming pared 1 base from V and 6 bases from J, leaving 12 bases between. CDR1 is GTSNPN, CDR2 SVGIG, per germline (reference sequence). The CDR3 contains 13 residues. The CDR3 sequence: CAWSAALIHGYTF. DNA for the CDR3: TGTGCCTGGAGTGCAGCGCTTATACATGGCTACACCTTC.

Concerning this clonotype: A much more abundant neighbour one base away suggests this may be a read error. The CDR3 carries no conserved terminal phenylalanine or tryptophan, so it likely arises from a read error. The chain has TRBV12-3 or TRBV12-4 and TRBJ1-2; the D is unclear. The germline V and J ends were trimmed by 3 bases and 0 bases, with 11 bases remaining between them. The CDR3 totals 15 residues. The CDR3 loop is CASSFKVETNYGYTL. The CDR3 DNA reads TGTGCCAGCAGTTTTAAAGTCGAGACTAACTATGGCTACACCCTC.

This clonotype was counted at least ten times. The rearrangement joins TRBV12-5 to TRBJ2-3, with TRBD2 matching over 10 bases. This CDR3 has 18 residues. CDR1 is LGHNT and CDR2 is FRNRAP in the germline V gene. The ends lost 2 bases at V and 3 bases at J; junction bases unmatched: 11. The CDR3 sequence: CASGLLSSGRRETDTQYF. CDR3 coding DNA: TGTGCTAGTGGTTTGCTGTCTAGCGGGAGACGTGAAACAGATACGCAGTATTTT. The entire variable domain, with the rest obtained from reference TRBV12-5 and TRBJ2-3, is as follows: DARVTQTPRHKVTEMGQEVTMRCQPILGHNTVFWYRQTMMQGLELLAYFRNRAPLDDSGMPKDRFSAEMPDATLATLKIQPSEPRDSAVYFCASGLLSSGRRETDTQYFGPGTRLTVL.

The chain uses TRBV15 and TRBJ2-1; 10 bases map to TRBD2. V shed 4 bases and J 8 bases; nucleotides not matched to a gene: 11. CDR3 length: 16 amino acids. Germline CDR1 LNHNV, CDR2 YYDKDF (reference sequence). In DNA form, the CDR3 reads TGTGCCACCAGCATGTACGGTAGCGGGAGGCGGGATGAGCAGTTCTTC. The encoded protein is CATSMYGSGRRDEQFF.

This clonotype has a count of ten or more. The rearrangement joins TRBV29-1 to TRBJ1-1, with D uncertain. The ends were cut back, 7 bases at V and 4 bases at J, with 16 bases in the middle. This CDR3 comprises 13 residues. Germline-derived CDR1 and CDR2 are SQVTM and ANQGSEA. The CDR3 spells CSAWTDSGTEAFF. For the CDR3, the DNA is TGCAGCGCCTGGACGGACTCCGGCACTGAAGCTTTCTTT.

The chain uses TRBV28 and TRBJ2-1; perhaps TRBD1 as D (6 bases). The CDR3 length is 15 residues. V was trimmed by 3 bases and J by 3 bases, leaving 12 bases between them. Germline V gene data show CDR1 as MDHEN and CDR2 as SYDVKM. The CDR3 DNA sequence: TGTGCCAGCAGTTTTGCCGGGACAATCTACAATGAGCAGTTCTTC. Translating gives CASSFAGTIYNEQFF.